This TCR beta chain was obtained from a study of blood T cells in healthy people across ages. Sample-barcoded 5' priming and a J-beta primer mix drove a second PCR of about 6 to 12 cycles. TCRdb processed the 5' RACE reads anew with MiXCR; each CDR3 protein has one entry. The data hold 750,000 to 950,000 distinct CDR3 sequences, with almost 30% observed a single time. Study results and limitations: The recorded TCR beta diversity per million T cells decreased in a roughly linear manner with age.

This clonotype turned up a few times. Its antigen is not known. The CDR3 runs to 13 residues. CDR1 is SGHDT, CDR2 YYEEEE, per germline. The V end lost 4 bases, the J end lost 10 bases, and 17 bases lay between the germline ends. These same data were also listed under a study on T cells of mothers and their children.

This rearrangement joins TRBV5-6 to TRBJ1-2, with D possibly TRBD1 on 6 matching bases. What was sequenced was blood. The TCR sequence derives from a woman between 40 and 55 years old in good health. CDR3 bases: TGTGCCAGCAGCCCAGCGGACAGCTATTTCTACACCTTC. It specifies CASSPADSYFYTF.